This is a list of T cell receptor beta chains from one sample in a study of blood T cell repertoires in COVID-19. Profiling relied on immunoSEQ multiplex PCR, and the TCRdb table lists in-frame clones only, not all of them. Here the sample spans some 190,000 clones, approximately 80% being singletons. Sample: peripheral blood. The receptors shown here come from an elderly woman with COVID-19, enrolled during active disease. Each CDR3 is given with its conserved first and last residue. D genes are given only for firm matches. For some rows the clone size is stated as once, few or many, or as a class when expanded; others skip it.

J: TRBJ2-4; D: -; V: TRBV7-2; size: -; CDR3: CASSLGARVGAKNIQYF; DNA: TGTGCCAGCAGCTTAGGGGCCAGGGTTGGAGCCAAAAACATTCAGTACTTC
J: TRBJ1-2; D: -; V: TRBV5-1; size: once; CDR3: CASSSGAHYGYTF; DNA: TGCGCCAGCAGCTCTGGGGCCCACTATGGCTACACCTTC
J: TRBJ1-1; D: -; V: TRBV5-1; size: -; CDR3: CASRREVDTEAFF; DNA: TGCGCCAGCAGAAGGGAGGTGGACACTGAAGCTTTCTTT
J: TRBJ1-2; D: TRBD1; V: TRBV7-9; size: -; CDR3: CASSAGQGGSGYTF; DNA: TGTGCCAGCAGCGCTGGACAGGGAGGGTCAGGCTACACCTTC
J: TRBJ1-6; D: TRBD1; V: TRBV6-5; size: -; CDR3: CASSQTGGEAPLHF; DNA: TGTGCCAGCAGTCAGACAGGGGGCGAGGCACCCCTCCACTTT
J: TRBJ1-1; D: -; V: TRBV7-2; size: -; CDR3: CASSLPEGTEAFF; DNA: TGTGCCAGCAGCTTACCGGAGGGGACTGAAGCTTTCTTT
J: TRBJ2-2; D: TRBD2; V: TRBV28; size: -; CDR3: CASTASGGSPYTGELFF; DNA: TGTGCCAGCACCGCTAGCGGTGGGAGCCCCTACACCGGGGAGCTGTTTTTT
J: TRBJ2-7; D: TRBD2; V: TRBV5-6; size: -; CDR3: CASRISGRASHEQYF; DNA: TGTGCCAGCAGGATAAGCGGGAGGGCATCCCACGAGCAGTACTTC
J: TRBJ1-2; D: TRBD1; V: TRBV28; size: -; CDR3: CASRPGTANYGYTF; DNA: TGTGCCAGCAGACCCGGGACAGCCAACTATGGCTACACCTTC
J: TRBJ1-1; D: TRBD1; V: TRBV12-3/TRBV12-4; size: -; CDR3: CASNLDRPGEAFF; DNA: TGTGCCAGCAACCTGGACAGGCCGGGTGAGGCTTTCTTT
J: TRBJ2-2; D: TRBD1; V: TRBV2; size: -; CDR3: CASSFQGDGGELFF; DNA: TGTGCCAGCAGCTTTCAGGGGGATGGCGGGGAGCTGTTTTTT
J: TRBJ2-1; D: -; V: TRBV28; size: -; CDR3: CASRKGLGLYNEQFF; DNA: TGTGCCAGCAGGAAAGGCCTAGGTCTCTACAATGAGCAGTTCTTC
J: TRBJ1-1; D: -; V: TRBV21-1; size: -; CDR3: CASSKTPQTGDAFF; DNA: TGTGCCAGCAGCAAAACCCCCCAAACAGGTGACGCTTTCTTT
J: TRBJ2-7; D: -; V: TRBV6-5; size: few; CDR3: CASSAPESYEQYF; DNA: TGTGCCAGCAGCGCACCTGAGTCCTACGAGCAGTACTTC
J: TRBJ1-1; D: TRBD1; V: TRBV11-2; size: -; CDR3: CASHFGTGSSEAFF; DNA: TGTGCCAGTCACTTTGGGACAGGGTCTTCTGAAGCTTTCTTT
J: TRBJ1-1; D: -; V: TRBV7-9; size: -; CDR3: CASSYFQGNTEAFF; DNA: TGTGCCAGCAGCTACTTTCAGGGGAACACTGAAGCTTTCTTT
J: TRBJ1-5; D: -; V: TRBV7-8; size: few; CDR3: CASSLGGQLNQPQHF; DNA: TGTGCCAGCAGCTTAGGGGGGCAACTTAATCAGCCCCAGCATTTT
J: TRBJ1-1; D: -; V: TRBV10-3; size: -; CDR3: CAIKWGGNTEAFF; DNA: TGTGCCATCAAGTGGGGGGGGAACACTGAAGCTTTCTTT
J: TRBJ2-2; D: -; V: TRBV2; size: -; CDR3: CASKPLANTGELFF; DNA: TGTGCCAGCAAGCCTCTAGCGAACACCGGGGAGCTGTTTTTT
J: TRBJ2-2; D: TRBD1; V: TRBV11-2; size: -; CDR3: CASSPGTGRVGELFF; DNA: TGTGCCAGCAGCCCTGGGACAGGGAGGGTCGGGGAGCTGTTTTTT
J: TRBJ2-2; D: -; V: TRBV19; size: -; CDR3: CASSILPSTGELFF; DNA: TGTGCCAGTAGTATTCTCCCTAGCACCGGGGAGCTGTTTTTT
J: TRBJ2-7; D: TRBD2; V: TRBV9; size: -; CDR3: CASSVSGNSYEQYF; DNA: TGTGCCAGCAGCGTAAGCGGGAATTCCTACGAGCAGTACTTC
J: TRBJ1-3; D: TRBD1; V: TRBV2; size: -; CDR3: CASSDGQVIGNTIYF; DNA: TGTGCCAGCAGTGACGGACAGGTCATAGGAAACACCATATATTTT
J: TRBJ1-5; D: -; V: TRBV19; size: -; CDR3: CASSIMRGNQPQHF; DNA: TGTGCCAGTAGTATAATGCGTGGCAATCAGCCCCAGCATTTT
J: TRBJ2-1; D: TRBD2; V: TRBV14; size: -; CDR3: CASSQARGTRSNEQFF; DNA: TGTGCCAGCAGCCAGGCTAGGGGGACTAGATCCAATGAGCAGTTCTTC
J: TRBJ2-1; D: -; V: TRBV7-9; size: -; CDR3: CASSLGGGSNEQFF; DNA: TGTGCCAGCAGCTTAGGTGGGGGGAGCAATGAGCAGTTCTTC
J: TRBJ1-1; D: TRBD1; V: TRBV5-1; size: -; CDR3: CASSLRQGNTEAFF; DNA: TGCGCCAGCAGCCTTCGACAGGGAAACACTGAAGCTTTCTTT
J: TRBJ2-7; D: -; V: TRBV27; size: -; CDR3: CASRHRSLVSNEQYF; DNA: TGTGCCAGCAGACACCGCAGCCTAGTGTCTAACGAGCAGTACTTC
J: TRBJ1-1; D: -; V: TRBV18; size: -; CDR3: CASSPSKAGPTEAFF; DNA: TGTGCCAGCTCACCCTCAAAGGCAGGGCCGACTGAAGCTTTCTTT
J: TRBJ1-4; D: TRBD1; V: TRBV9; size: -; CDR3: CASSASRDRGRGEKLFF; DNA: TGTGCCAGCAGCGCGTCCCGGGACAGGGGCCGGGGGGAAAAACTGTTTTTT
J: TRBJ1-4; D: -; V: TRBV14; size: -; CDR3: CASSLDLGPNEKLFF; DNA: TGTGCCAGCAGCCTCGACTTGGGTCCTAATGAAAAACTGTTTTTT
J: TRBJ2-7; D: -; V: TRBV5-1; size: -; CDR3: CASSLFQGTPAYEQYF; DNA: TGCGCCAGCAGCTTGTTCCAGGGGACGCCGGCCTACGAGCAGTACTTC
J: TRBJ2-1; D: -; V: TRBV7-3; size: -; CDR3: CASSLITGGAYNEQFF; DNA: TGTGCCAGCAGCTTAATAACCGGGGGAGCCTACAATGAGCAGTTCTTC
J: TRBJ2-1; D: TRBD2; V: TRBV24-1; size: few; CDR3: CATSDRLAGVGEQFF; DNA: TGTGCCACCAGTGATCGACTAGCGGGAGTTGGTGAGCAGTTCTTC
J: TRBJ2-1; D: -; V: TRBV11-2; size: -; CDR3: CASSSIEGFNEQFF; DNA: TGTGCCAGCAGCTCCATTGAGGGCTTCAATGAGCAGTTCTTC
J: TRBJ1-1; D: -; V: TRBV3-1/TRBV3-2; size: once; CDR3: CASSQTTESQGFF; DNA: TGTGCCAGCAGCCAAACCACAGAGTCACAGGGTTTCTTT
J: TRBJ1-1; D: -; V: TRBV5-6; size: -; CDR3: CASRGDTEAFF; DNA: TGTGCCAGCCGGGGGGACACTGAAGCTTTCTTT
J: TRBJ1-1; D: TRBD1; V: TRBV7-7; size: few; CDR3: CASSSDRGTEAFF; DNA: TGTGCTAGCAGCTCGGACAGGGGCACTGAAGCTTTCTTT
J: TRBJ2-2; D: -; V: TRBV19; size: -; CDR3: CASSIITGELFF; DNA: TGTGCCAGTAGTATTATCACCGGGGAGCTGTTTTTT
J: TRBJ1-5; D: TRBD1; V: TRBV5-5; size: -; CDR3: CASSSGPGGFSNQPQHF; DNA: TGTGCCAGCAGTTCTGGCCCAGGGGGTTTTAGCAATCAGCCCCAGCATTTT
J: TRBJ1-6; D: TRBD1; V: TRBV9; size: -; CDR3: CASSTSGTGDPPLHF; DNA: TGTGCCAGCAGCACCTCCGGGACAGGGGACCCACCCCTCCACTTT
J: TRBJ2-1; D: TRBD2; V: TRBV7-3; size: -; CDR3: CASSPLAGTSYNEQFF; DNA: TGTGCCAGCAGCCCATTAGCGGGGACCTCCTACAATGAGCAGTTCTTC
J: TRBJ1-2; D: TRBD1; V: TRBV25-1; size: -; CDR3: CASSVGQLNYGYTF; DNA: TGTGCCAGCAGTGTGGGACAGCTCAACTATGGCTACACCTTC
J: TRBJ1-6; D: -; V: TRBV19; size: -; CDR3: CASSIGGEIPNSPLHF; DNA: TGTGCCAGTAGTATAGGCGGGGAAATTCCAAATTCACCCCTCCACTTT
J: TRBJ2-1; D: TRBD2; V: TRBV5-4; size: -; CDR3: CASSFETSSSSGQFF; DNA: TGTGCCAGCAGCTTCGAGACTAGCAGCTCTAGTGGGCAGTTCTTC
J: TRBJ2-7; D: TRBD1; V: TRBV5-1; size: -; CDR3: CASSSGQGTYEQYF; DNA: TGCGCCAGCAGCTCGGGACAGGGGACCTACGAGCAGTACTTC
J: TRBJ1-1; D: -; V: TRBV6-5; size: once; CDR3: CASSYLGGDTEAFF; DNA: TGTGCCAGCAGTTACTTAGGGGGGGACACTGAAGCTTTCTTT
J: TRBJ1-5; D: -; V: TRBV10-3; size: once; CDR3: CAISESGQSNQPQHF; DNA: TGTGCCATCAGTGAATCTGGCCAGAGCAATCAGCCCCAGCATTTT
J: TRBJ2-1; D: -; V: TRBV11-2; size: -; CDR3: CASSFYGRGRDEQFF; DNA: TGTGCCAGCAGCTTTTACGGGAGGGGGCGGGACGAGCAGTTCTTC
J: TRBJ2-1; D: -; V: TRBV7-9; size: -; CDR3: CASRKEGGRDEQFF; DNA: TGTGCCAGCAGAAAAGAGGGGGGGCGGGATGAGCAGTTCTTC
J: TRBJ1-1; D: TRBD1; V: TRBV10-3; size: -; CDR3: CATRQGGNTEAFF; DNA: TGTGCCACCAGACAGGGTGGTAACACTGAAGCTTTCTTT